Following are 10 T cell receptor beta chains from one sample sequenced in a study of vaccination effects on CD4 cells after COVID-19. Generated by immunoSEQ multiplex PCR, the TCRdb table keeps only in-frame clones and is missing some. The sample records tens of thousands of clones, over 60% being singletons. ViraFEST assay sequencing came after antigen-specific CD4+ T cells were expanded with viral peptide pools. Isolating CD4+ T cells followed ten to eleven days of culture. PCR showed that the person got SARS-CoV-2 infection at some point between March and December 2020. These receptors have no identified antigens. The specimen comprised CD4+ T cells from PBMCs cultured with a peptide pool, sampled before COVID-19 vaccination. The receptors here all came from a human donor who had a prior SARS-CoV-2 infection.

The rearrangement uses TRBV5-6 and TRBJ2-3, with 7 nucleotides matching TRBD2. The CDR3 is made up of 14 amino acids. Per germline, CDR1 SGHDT and CDR2 YYEEEE. V lost 2 bases, J lost 2 bases, and 2 bases stayed unmatched. CDR3 nucleotides: TGTGCCAGCAGCTTTGGACTAGTCACAGATACGCAGTATTTT. Translating gives CASSFGLVTDTQYF.

The chain recombines TRBV2 with TRBJ2-5; 12 bases are shared with TRBD2. With V trimmed by 6 bases and J by 4 bases, 9 bases remained unmatched. Germline values: CDR1 SNHLY, CDR2 FYNNEI. This CDR3 has 16 residues. In nucleotides, the CDR3 is TGTGCCAGCAGGAAGGATCTAGCGGGAGGGGGAGAGACCCAGTACTTC. Protein sequence: CASRKDLAGGGETQYF.

The J gene is TRBJ2-7, the V gene TRBV5-5, with D perhaps assigned TRBD1 or TRBD2 (5 bases each). The V and J ends lost 5 bases and 2 bases respectively, with 23 bases between them. The germline CDR1 and CDR2 sequences are SGHKS and YYEKEE (reference sequence). The CDR3 sequence is 17 residues long. As DNA, the CDR3 is TGTGCCAGCAGGGGCTCGGCAGGGACGGGATATACCTACGAGCAGTACTTC. Its protein product is CASRGSAGTGYTYEQYF.

This chain links TRBV30 with TRBJ1-6; D gene ambiguous. The CDR3 sequence is 12 residues long. Germline assignment: CDR1 GTSNPN and CDR2 SVGIG (reference sequence). V gave up 4 bases and J gave up 15 bases, with 16 bases separating them. CDR3 in DNA: TGTGCCTGGACCCAGGCGGGAAGGAACCTCCACTTT. This sequence encodes CAWTQAGRNLHF.

V is TRBV7-2 and J is TRBJ2-3, with D unresolved. Deletions cut 2 bases from V and 1 base from J, with 16 bases between. CDR1 is SGHTA, CDR2 FQGNSA, per germline. The CDR3 has 17 residues. The CDR3 is CASSLMPPVDGTDTQYF. The DNA for the CDR3 is TGTGCCAGCAGCTTAATGCCCCCGGTAGACGGCACAGATACGCAGTATTTT.

This CDR3 is CASSGGTSGGTQYF. The CDR3 DNA reads as TGTGCCAGCAGCGGAGGGACTAGCGGGGGGACCCAGTACTTC. The rearrangement links TRBV5-8 to TRBJ2-5; 14 bases agree with TRBD2. The length of the CDR3 is 14 residues. From germline, CDR1 is SGHTS and CDR2 YDEGEE. V lost 4 bases, J lost 7 bases, and 3 bases stayed unmatched.

The V and J genes are TRBV9 and TRBJ2-1; TRBD2 aligns across 10 bases. The CDR3 loop spans 18 amino acids. Germline V gene data show CDR1 as SGDLS and CDR2 as YYNGEE. V gave up 2 bases and J gave up 2 bases; unmatched junction bases: 10. Here the CDR3 DNA reads TGTGCCAGCAGCGTTTCCCAGCTAGCGGGAGACCCCTACAATGAGCAGTTCTTC. Translated: CASSVSQLAGDPYNEQFF.

The chain links TRBV7-3 to TRBJ2-5, with D uncertain. This CDR3 region has 12 residues. Trimming took 3 bases from V and 7 from J, leaving 9 bases between them. Germline V gives CDR1 SGHTA, CDR2 FQGTGA. CDR3 region: CASSFPAGTQYF. The CDR3 region has the DNA TGTGCCAGCAGCTTCCCGGCCGGGACCCAGTACTTC.

The rearrangement uses TRBV6-6 and TRBJ2-1; tentative D call: TRBD2 (6 bases). V lost 5 bases, J lost 9 bases, and 11 bases lay in between. Germline values: CDR1 MNHNY, CDR2 SVGAGI (reference sequence). The CDR3 length is 12 residues. The CDR3 spells CASSRERPEQFF. As DNA, the CDR3 is TGTGCCAGCAGTCGGGAGAGGCCTGAGCAGTTCTTC.

V gene TRBV5-1 combines with J gene TRBJ2-2, with no clear D. CDR3 length: 15 amino acids. Trimming took 0 bases from V and 2 from J, leaving 8 bases between them. CDR1 and CDR2 from the germline V gene are SGHRS and YFSETQ. CDR3 sequence reads: CASSLVWDNTGELFF. For the CDR3, the DNA is TGCGCCAGCAGCTTGGTCTGGGATAACACCGGGGAGCTGTTTTTT.